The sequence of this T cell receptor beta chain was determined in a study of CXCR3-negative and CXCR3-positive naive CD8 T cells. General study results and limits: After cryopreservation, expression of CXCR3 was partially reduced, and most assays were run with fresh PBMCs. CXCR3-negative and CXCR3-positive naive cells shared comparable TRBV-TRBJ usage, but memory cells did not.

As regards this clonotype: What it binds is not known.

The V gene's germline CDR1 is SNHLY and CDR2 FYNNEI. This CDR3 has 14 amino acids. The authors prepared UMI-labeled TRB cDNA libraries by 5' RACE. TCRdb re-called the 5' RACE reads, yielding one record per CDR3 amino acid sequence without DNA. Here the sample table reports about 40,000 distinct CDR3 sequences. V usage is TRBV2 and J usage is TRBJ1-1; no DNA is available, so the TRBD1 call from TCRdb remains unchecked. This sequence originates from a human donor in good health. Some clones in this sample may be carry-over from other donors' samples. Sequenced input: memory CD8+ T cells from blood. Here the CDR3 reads CASIGTISGTEAFF. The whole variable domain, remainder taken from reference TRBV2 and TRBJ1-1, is EPEVTQTPSHQVTQMGQEVILRCVPISNHLYFYWYRQILGQKVEFLVSFYNNEISEKSEIFDDQFSVERPDGSNFTLKIRSTKLEDSAMYFCASIGTISGTEAFFGQGTRLTVV.